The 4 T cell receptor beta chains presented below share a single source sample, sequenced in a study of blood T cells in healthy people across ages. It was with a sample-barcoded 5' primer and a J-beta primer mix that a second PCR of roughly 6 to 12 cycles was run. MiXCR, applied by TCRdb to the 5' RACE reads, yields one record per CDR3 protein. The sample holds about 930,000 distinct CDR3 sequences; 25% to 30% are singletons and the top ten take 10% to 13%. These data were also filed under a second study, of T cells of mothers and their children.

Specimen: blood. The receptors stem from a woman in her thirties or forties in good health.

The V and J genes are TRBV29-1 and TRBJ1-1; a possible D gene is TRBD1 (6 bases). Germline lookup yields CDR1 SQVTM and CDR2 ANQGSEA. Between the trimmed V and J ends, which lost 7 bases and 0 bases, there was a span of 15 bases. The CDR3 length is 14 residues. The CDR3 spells CSALGGALNTEAFF. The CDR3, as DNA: TGCAGCGCCCTGGGGGGGGCTCTGAACACTGAAGCTTTCTTT.

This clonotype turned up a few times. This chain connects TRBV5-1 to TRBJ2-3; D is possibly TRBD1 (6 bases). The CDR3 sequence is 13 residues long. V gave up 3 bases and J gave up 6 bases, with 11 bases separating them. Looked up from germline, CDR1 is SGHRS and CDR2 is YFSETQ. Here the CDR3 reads CASSSQGMDTQYF. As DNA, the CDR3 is TGCGCCAGCAGCTCCCAGGGGATGGATACGCAGTATTTT. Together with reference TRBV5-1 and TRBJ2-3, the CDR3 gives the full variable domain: KAGVTQTPRYLIKTRGQQVTLSCSPISGHRSVSWYQQTPGQGLQFLFEYFSETQRNKGNFPGRFSGRQFSNSRSEMNVSTLELGDSALYLCASSSQGMDTQYFGPGTRLTVL.

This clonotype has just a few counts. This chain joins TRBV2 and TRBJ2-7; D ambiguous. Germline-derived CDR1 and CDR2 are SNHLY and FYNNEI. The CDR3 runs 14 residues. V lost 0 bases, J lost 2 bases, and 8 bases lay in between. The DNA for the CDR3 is TGTGCCAGCAGTGAAGCGCCAGGTACCTACGAGCAGTACTTC. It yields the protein CASSEAPGTYEQYF.

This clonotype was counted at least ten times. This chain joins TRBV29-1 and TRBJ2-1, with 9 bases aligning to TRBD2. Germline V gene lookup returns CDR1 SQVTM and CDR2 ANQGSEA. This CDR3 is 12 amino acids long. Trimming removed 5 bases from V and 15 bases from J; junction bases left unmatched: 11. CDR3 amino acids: CSVQGTSNRAFF. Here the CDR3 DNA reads TGCAGCGTTCAGGGGACTAGCAACCGGGCGTTCTTC.